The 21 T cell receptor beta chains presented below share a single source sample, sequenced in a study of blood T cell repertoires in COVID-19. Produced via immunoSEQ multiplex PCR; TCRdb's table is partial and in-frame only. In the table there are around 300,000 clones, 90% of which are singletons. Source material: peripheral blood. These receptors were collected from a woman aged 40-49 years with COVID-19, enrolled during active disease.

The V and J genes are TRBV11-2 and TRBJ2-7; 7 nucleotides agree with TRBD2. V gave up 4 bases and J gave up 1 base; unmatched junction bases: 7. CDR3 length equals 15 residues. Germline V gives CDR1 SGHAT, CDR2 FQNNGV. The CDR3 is CASSSSRGGSYEQYF. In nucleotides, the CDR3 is TGTGCCAGCAGCTCGTCCCGCGGGGGTTCCTACGAGCAGTACTTC.

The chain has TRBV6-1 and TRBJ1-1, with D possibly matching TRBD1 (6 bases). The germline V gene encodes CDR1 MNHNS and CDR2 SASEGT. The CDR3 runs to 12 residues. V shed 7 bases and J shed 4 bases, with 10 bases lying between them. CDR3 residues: CASMVRGTEAFF. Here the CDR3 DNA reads TGTGCCAGCATGGTCAGGGGCACTGAAGCTTTCTTT.

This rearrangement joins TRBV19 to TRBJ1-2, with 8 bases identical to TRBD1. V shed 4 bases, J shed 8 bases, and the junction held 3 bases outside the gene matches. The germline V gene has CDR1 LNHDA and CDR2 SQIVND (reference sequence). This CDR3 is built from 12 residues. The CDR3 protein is CASSKTGEGYTF. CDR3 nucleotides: TGTGCCAGTAGTAAGACAGGGGAGGGCTACACCTTC. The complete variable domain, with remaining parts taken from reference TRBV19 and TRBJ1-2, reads DGGITQSPKYLFRKEGQNVTLSCEQNLNHDAMYWYRQDPGQGLRLIYYSQIVNDFQKGDIAEGYSVSREKKESFPLTVTSAQKNPTAFYLCASSKTGEGYTFGSGTRLTVV.

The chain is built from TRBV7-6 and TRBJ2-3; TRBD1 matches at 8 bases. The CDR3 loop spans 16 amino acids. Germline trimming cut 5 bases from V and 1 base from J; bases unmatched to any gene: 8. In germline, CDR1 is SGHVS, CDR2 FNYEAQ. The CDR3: CASSPLYRGGTDTQYF. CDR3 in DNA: TGTGCCAGCAGCCCGCTTTACAGGGGGGGCACAGATACGCAGTATTTT.

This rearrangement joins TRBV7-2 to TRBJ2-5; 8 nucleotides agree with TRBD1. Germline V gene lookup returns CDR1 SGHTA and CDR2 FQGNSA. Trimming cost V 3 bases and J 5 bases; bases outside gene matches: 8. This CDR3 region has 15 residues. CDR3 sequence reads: CASSFFQGARETQYF. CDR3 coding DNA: TGTGCCAGCAGCTTTTTCCAGGGGGCGCGTGAGACCCAGTACTTC. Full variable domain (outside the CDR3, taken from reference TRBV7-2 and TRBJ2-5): GAGVSQSPSNKVTEKGKDVELRCDPISGHTALYWYRQSLGQGLEFLIYFQGNSAPDKSGLPSDRFSAERTGGSVSTLTIQRTQQEDSAVYLCASSFFQGARETQYFGPGTRLLVL.

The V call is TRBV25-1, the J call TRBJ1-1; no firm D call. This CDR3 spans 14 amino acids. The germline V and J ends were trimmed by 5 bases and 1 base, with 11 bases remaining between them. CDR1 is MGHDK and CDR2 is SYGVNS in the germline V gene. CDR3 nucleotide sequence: TGTGCCAGCAGTTTCCTAGATCAGAACACTGAAGCTTTCTTT. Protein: CASSFLDQNTEAFF. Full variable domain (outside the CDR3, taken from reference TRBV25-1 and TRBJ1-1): EADIYQTPRYLVIGTGKKITLECSQTMGHDKMYWYQQDPGMELHLIHYSYGVNSTEKGDLSSESTVSRIRTEHFPLTLESARPSHTSQYLCASSFLDQNTEAFFGQGTRLTVV.

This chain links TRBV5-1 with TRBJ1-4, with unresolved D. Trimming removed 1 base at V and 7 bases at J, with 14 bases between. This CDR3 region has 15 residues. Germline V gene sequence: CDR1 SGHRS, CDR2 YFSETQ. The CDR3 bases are TGCGCCAGCAGCTTGTGGGCGGGGATGGGTGAAAAACTGTTTTTT. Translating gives CASSLWAGMGEKLFF.

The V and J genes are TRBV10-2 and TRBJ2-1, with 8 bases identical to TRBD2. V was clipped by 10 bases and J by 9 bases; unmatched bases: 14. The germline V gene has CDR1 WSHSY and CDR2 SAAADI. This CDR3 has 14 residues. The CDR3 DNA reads TGCGCCATGGGAAGCCCGGGACTAGACTCTGAGCAGTTCTTC. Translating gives CAMGSPGLDSEQFF.

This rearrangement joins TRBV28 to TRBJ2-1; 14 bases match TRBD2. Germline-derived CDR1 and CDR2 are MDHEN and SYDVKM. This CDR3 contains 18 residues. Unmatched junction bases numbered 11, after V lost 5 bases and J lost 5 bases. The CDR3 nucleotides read TGTGCCAGCAGTCCCAACCCGGGACTAGCGGGAGCCCACAATGAGCAGTTCTTC. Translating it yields CASSPNPGLAGAHNEQFF. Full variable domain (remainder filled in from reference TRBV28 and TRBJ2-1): DVKVTQSSRYLVKRTGEKVFLECVQDMDHENMFWYRQDPGLGLRLIYFSYDVKMKEKGDIPEGYSVSREKKERFSLILESASTNQTSMYLCASSPNPGLAGAHNEQFFGPGTRLTVL.

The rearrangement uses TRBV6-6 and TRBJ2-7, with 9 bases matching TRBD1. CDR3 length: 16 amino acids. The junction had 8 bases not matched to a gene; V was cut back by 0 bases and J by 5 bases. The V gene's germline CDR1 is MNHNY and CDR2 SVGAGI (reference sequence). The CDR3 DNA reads TGTGCCAGCAGTTACTCGAAGGGGACAGGGACCAACGAGCAGTACTTC. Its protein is CASSYSKGTGTNEQYF.

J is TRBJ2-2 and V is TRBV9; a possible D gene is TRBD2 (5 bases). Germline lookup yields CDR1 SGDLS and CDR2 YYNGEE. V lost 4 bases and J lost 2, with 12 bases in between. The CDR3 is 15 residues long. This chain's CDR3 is CASSLDYFNTGELFF. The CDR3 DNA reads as TGTGCCAGCAGCCTCGACTACTTTAACACCGGGGAGCTGTTTTTT.

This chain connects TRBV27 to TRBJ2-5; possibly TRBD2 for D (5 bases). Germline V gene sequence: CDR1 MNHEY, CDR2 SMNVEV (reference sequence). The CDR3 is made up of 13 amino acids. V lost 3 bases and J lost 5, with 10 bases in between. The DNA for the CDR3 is TGTGCCAGCAGTTTGAGAGGGTCCGAGACCCAGTACTTC. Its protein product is CASSLRGSETQYF.

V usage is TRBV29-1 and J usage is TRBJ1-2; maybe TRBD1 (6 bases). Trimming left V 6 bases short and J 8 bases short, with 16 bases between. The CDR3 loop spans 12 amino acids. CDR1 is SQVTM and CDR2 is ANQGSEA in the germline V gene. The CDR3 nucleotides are TGCAGCGTCTCGGGACACATCTTAGGCTACACCTTC. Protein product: CSVSGHILGYTF.

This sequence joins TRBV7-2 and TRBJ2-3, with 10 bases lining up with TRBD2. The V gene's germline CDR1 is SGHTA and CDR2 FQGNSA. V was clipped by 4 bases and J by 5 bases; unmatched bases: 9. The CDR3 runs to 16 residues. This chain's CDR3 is CASSSLISSGGDTQYF. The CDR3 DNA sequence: TGTGCCAGCAGCTCACTAATTTCTAGCGGGGGAGATACGCAGTATTTT.

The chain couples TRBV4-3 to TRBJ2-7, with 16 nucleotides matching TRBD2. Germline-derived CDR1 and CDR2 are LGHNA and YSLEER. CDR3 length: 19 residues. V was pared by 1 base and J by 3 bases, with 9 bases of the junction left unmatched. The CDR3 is CASSQVAGTSGRANYEQYF. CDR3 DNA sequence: TGCGCCAGCAGCCAAGTCGCCGGGACTAGCGGGAGGGCCAACTACGAGCAGTACTTC.

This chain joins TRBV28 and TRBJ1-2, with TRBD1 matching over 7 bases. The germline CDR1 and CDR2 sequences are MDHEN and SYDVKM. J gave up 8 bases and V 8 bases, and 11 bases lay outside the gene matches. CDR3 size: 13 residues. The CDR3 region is CASYNRGFKGYTF. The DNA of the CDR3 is TGTGCCAGCTACAACAGGGGTTTCAAGGGCTACACCTTC.

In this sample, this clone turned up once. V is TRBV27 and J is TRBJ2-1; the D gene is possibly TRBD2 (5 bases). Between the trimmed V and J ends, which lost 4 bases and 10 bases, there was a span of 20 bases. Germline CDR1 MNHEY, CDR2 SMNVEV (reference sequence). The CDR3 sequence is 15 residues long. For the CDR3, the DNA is TGTGCCAGCAGTTCGGGGATTGAGGTACGGAAGGAGCAGTTCTTC. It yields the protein CASSSGIEVRKEQFF.

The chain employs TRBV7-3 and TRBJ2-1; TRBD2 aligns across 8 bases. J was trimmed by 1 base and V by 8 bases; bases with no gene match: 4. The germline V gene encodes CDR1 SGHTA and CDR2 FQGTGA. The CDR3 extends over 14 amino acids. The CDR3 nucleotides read TGTGCCAGCTCGCCGGGGGGGTCCTACAATGAGCAGTTCTTC. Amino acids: CASSPGGSYNEQFF.

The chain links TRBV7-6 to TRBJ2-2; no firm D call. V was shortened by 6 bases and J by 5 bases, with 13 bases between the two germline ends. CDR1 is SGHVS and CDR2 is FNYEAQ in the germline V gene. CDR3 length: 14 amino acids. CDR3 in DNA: TGTGCCAGCAGGAGCAGCCCGAGGACCGGGGAGCTGTTTTTT. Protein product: CASRSSPRTGELFF.

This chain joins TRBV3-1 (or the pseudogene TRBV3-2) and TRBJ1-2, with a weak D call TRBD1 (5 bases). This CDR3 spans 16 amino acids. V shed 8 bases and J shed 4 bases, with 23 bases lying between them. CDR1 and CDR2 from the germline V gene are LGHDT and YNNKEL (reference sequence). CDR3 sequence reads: CASAPKIGGSSYGYTF. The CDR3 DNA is TGTGCCAGCGCGCCTAAGATCGGGGGATCTAGCTATGGCTACACCTTC.

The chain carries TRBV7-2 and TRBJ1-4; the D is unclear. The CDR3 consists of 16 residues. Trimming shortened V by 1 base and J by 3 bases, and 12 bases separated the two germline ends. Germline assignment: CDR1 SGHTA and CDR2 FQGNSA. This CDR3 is CASSLDPPGSNEKLFF. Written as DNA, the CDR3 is TGTGCCAGCAGCTTAGATCCCCCAGGATCTAATGAAAAACTGTTTTTT.